The TCR beta chain under discussion was sequenced for a study of blood T cell repertoires in COVID-19. Study-level background: COVID-19 samples from acute and convalescent phases originated in the United States, Italy and Spain.

Authors' methods: Reference gene primer amplification gave nucleated cell count estimates. Measured with immunoSEQ multiplex PCR; TCRdb has only the in-frame clones, and not every one. V and J calls and clone size are those listed in that table; D and trimming were worked out from the DNA. Found here are 150,000 to 250,000 clones, 75% to 85% of them singletons; the top ten hold around 5.4%. Trimming cost V 5 bases and J 4 bases; bases outside gene matches: 6. The CDR3 consists of 14 residues. CDR1 PRHDT and CDR2 FYEKMQ come from the germline V gene (reference sequence). The clonotype was recovered from a woman in her forties with COVID-19, enrolled during active disease. Source material: peripheral blood. The rearrangement links TRBV13 to TRBJ1-1, with 8 bases matching TRBD1. CDR3 nucleotide sequence: TGTGCCAGCAGCCTTCATACAGGGGGCACTGAAGCTTTCTTT. Its translation: CASSLHTGGTEAFF.